Each of the 5 T cell receptor beta chains below was sequenced from the same sample in a study of T cell clonality in common variable immunodeficiency. Assay used: immunoSEQ multiplex PCR; TCRdb lists only in-frame clones, some missing. There are over 55,000 clones in the sample, none observed a single time. The sequencing sample was made of peripheral blood mononuclear cells. These receptors originate from a person between 18 and 70 years old in good health.

This clone was detected ten times or more. The read stops 3 residues short of the end of the CDR3; the missing end is completed from the germline J gene. J is TRBJ2-7 and V is TRBV5-4; possible D gene TRBD1, 6 bases. CDR1 is SGHNT and CDR2 is YYREEE in the germline V gene (reference sequence). V shed 0 bases and J shed 1 base, with 8 bases lying between them. This CDR3 has 14 amino acids. CDR3 DNA, as far as it was read: TGTGCCAGCAGCTTGGGGCAGGGGTCCTACGAG. As protein: CASSLGQGSYE. The whole CDR3 reads CASSLGQGSYEQYF.

In this sample, this clone turned up many times. The read terminates 3 residues ahead of where the CDR3 ends, so the germline J gene completes it. The V call is TRBV9, the J call TRBJ2-1; TRBD2 matches at 11 bases. V gave up 1 base and J gave up 5 bases; unmatched junction bases: 2. Germline lookup yields CDR1 SGDLS and CDR2 YYNGEE. This CDR3 spans 15 amino acids. The CDR3 sequence is CASSVPGLADNEQFF. Incomplete CDR3 DNA: TGTGCCAGCAGCGTACCGGGACTAGCGGACAATGAG.

This clone was detected ten times or more. The sequenced CDR3 bases are TGTGCCTGGAGGACTAGCGGGATCAACAATGAG. Encoded protein: CAWRTSGINNE. The whole CDR3 reads CAWRTSGINNEQFF. This chain uses TRBV30 with TRBJ2-1, with TRBD2 identical over 11 bases. Read coverage stops 3 residues before the CDR3 terminus; the germline J gene supplies the remainder. The CDR3 has 14 amino acids. After removal of 3 bases from V and 5 bases from J, the junction contained 3 bases not matched to a gene. The germline CDR1 and CDR2 sequences are GTSNPN and SVGIG (reference sequence).

This clone has ten or more counts. The read is 3 residues too short to cover the CDR3 end, so that end is filled in from the germline J gene. The gene calls are TRBV11-2 and TRBJ2-5; 9 bases map to TRBD2. CDR3 length: 15 amino acids. After removal of 5 bases from V and 7 bases from J, the junction contained 11 bases not matched to a gene. From germline, CDR1 is SGHAT and CDR2 FQNNGV. The part of the CDR3 DNA that was read is TGTGCCAGCAGCGTGCCGGGACTAGCAACCGGGACC. Amino acid sequence: CASSVPGLATGT. The whole CDR3 sequence is CASSVPGLATGTQYF.

In this sample, this clone turned up many times. Read data end 3 residues before the CDR3 end; the end is taken from the germline J gene. The chain joins TRBV19 to TRBJ2-7; tentatively, D is TRBD1 (6 bases). The germline V and J ends were trimmed by 6 bases and 2 bases, with 20 bases remaining between them. Germline V gives CDR1 LNHDA, CDR2 SQIVND (reference sequence). This CDR3 region has 16 residues. CDR3 in amino acids: CASSVHPSDSPYEQYF. The part of the CDR3 DNA that was read is TGTGCCAGTAGCGTCCATCCCTCGGACAGTCCCTACGAG.